The T cell receptor beta chain described here comes from a study of a mutant IDH1 vaccine in newly diagnosed glioma. Study-wide context: Patients were pretreated with radiotherapy, temozolomide, or both, mostly both.

CDR1 is MDHEN and CDR2 is SYDVKM in the germline V gene. The V and J ends lost 3 bases and 0 bases, in that order; junction bases with no gene match: 4. CDR3 length: 15 amino acids. With respect to this clone: Its antigen is not known.

Generated by immunoSEQ multiplex PCR, the TCRdb table keeps only in-frame clones and is missing some. This sample has fewer than 45,000 clones, with less than 95% found just once. General study results and limits: Variations in leading peripheral T cell clonotypes appeared to have no connection with pseudoprogression. Immune responses arising from the vaccine appeared in approximately 93% of patients.

Documented time point: week 23, last vaccination. Doses of 300 ug of mutant IDH1 20-mer peptide were given with topical imiquimod. Material: PBMCs, obtained from a glioma patient whose treatment included an IDH1 peptide vaccine. The gene calls are TRBV28 and TRBJ2-7; 8 bases align to TRBD1. The TCR sequence derives from a middle-aged man with glioma. CDR3 bases: TGTGCCAGCAGTTTCGGGACAGGAATCTCCTACGAGCAGTACTTC. Translating gives CASSFGTGISYEQYF.